This T cell receptor beta chain derives from a study of T cell responses to AZD1222 COVID-19 vaccine. Study outcomes and limitations: Without day 14 samples, only post-peak T cell repertoires were studied.

The CDR3 totals 15 residues. V was shortened by 1 base and J by 2 bases, with 12 bases between the two germline ends. Germline CDR1 reads MGHRA; CDR2 reads YSYEKL. This clone has just one count. Its antigen is not known. The data were produced by immunoSEQ multiplex PCR, yet TCRdb's version contains in-frame clones alone and is incomplete. Of about 68,000 clones listed, 86% are singletons. Sequencing was performed on peripheral blood, taken on day 0 of AZD1222 vaccination. The TCR was taken from an adult in good health. The genes are TRBV4-1 and TRBJ2-7, with no clear D. In DNA form, the CDR3 reads TGCGCCAGCAGCCAAGCCAACGGCGGACCCTACGAGCAGTACTTC. It yields the protein CASSQANGGPYEQYF.